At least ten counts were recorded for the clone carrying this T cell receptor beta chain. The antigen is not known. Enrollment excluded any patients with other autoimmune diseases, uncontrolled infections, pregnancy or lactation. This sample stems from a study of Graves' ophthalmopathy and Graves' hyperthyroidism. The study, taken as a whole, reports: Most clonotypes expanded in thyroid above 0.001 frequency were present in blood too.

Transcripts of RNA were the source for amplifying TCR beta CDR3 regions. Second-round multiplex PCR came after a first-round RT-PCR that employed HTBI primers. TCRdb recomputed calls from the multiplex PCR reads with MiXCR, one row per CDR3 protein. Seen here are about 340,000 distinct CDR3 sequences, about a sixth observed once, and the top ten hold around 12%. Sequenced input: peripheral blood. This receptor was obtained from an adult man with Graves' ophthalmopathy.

The CDR3 region has the DNA TGTGCCAGCAGTTTAGCAGGGACCTCTAACTATGGCTACACCTTC. As protein: CASSLAGTSNYGYTF. The rearrangement joins TRBV28 to TRBJ1-2, with D perhaps matching TRBD1 (5 bases). The CDR3 totals 15 residues. V lost 2 bases and J 0 bases, leaving 10 bases between the germline ends. CDR1 is MDHEN and CDR2 is SYDVKM in the germline V gene.